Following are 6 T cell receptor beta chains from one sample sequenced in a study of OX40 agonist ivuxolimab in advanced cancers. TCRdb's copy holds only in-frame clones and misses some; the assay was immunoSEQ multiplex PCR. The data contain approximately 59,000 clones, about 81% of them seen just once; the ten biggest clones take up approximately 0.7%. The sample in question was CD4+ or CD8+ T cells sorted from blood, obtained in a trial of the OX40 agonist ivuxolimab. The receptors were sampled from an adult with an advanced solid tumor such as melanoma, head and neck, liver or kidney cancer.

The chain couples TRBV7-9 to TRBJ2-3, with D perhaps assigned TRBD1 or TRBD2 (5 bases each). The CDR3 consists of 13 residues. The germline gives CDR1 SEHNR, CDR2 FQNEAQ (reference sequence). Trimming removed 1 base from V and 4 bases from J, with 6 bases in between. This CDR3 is CASSLGGPDTQYF. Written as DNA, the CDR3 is TGTGCCAGCAGCTTAGGGGGACCAGATACGCAGTATTTT.

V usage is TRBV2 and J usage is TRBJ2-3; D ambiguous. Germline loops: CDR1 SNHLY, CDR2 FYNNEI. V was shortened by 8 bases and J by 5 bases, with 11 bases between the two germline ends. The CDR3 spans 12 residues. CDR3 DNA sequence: TGTGCCAGCGCCGGCCTGGGAGATACGCAGTATTTT. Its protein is CASAGLGDTQYF.

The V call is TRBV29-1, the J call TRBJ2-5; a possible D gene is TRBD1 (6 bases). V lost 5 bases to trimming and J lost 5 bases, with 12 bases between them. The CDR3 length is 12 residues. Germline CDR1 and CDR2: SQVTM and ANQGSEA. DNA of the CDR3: TGCAGCGTTCTGCAGGGGTTGGAGACCCAGTACTTC. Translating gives CSVLQGLETQYF.

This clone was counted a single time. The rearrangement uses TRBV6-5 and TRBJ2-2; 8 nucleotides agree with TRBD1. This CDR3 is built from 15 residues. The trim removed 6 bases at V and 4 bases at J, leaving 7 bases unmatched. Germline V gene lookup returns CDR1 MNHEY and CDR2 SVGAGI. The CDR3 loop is CASRHGTGPTGELFF. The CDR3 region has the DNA TGTGCCAGCAGACACGGGACAGGCCCCACCGGGGAGCTGTTTTTT.

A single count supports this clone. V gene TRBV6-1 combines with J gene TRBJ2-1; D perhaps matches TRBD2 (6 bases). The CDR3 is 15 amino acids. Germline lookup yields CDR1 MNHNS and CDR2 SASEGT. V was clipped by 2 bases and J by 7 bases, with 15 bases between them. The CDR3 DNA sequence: TGTGCCAGCAGTGAAAGGGAGGCAGGGAAGAATGAGCAGTTCTTC. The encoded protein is CASSEREAGKNEQFF.

DNA of the CDR3: TGTGCCAGCAGTCCTCAACCAATCACAGATACGCAGTATTTT. Translating gives CASSPQPITDTQYF. The gene calls are TRBV6-4 and TRBJ2-3; D ambiguous. Per germline, CDR1 MRHNA and CDR2 SNTAGT. This CDR3 is 14 amino acids long. The ends were cut back, 5 bases at V and 2 bases at J, with 11 bases in the middle.